This T cell receptor beta chain originates from a study of TIL therapy for anti-PD-1-resistant metastatic lung cancer. Study background: Median tumor mutation burden was under 1.9 mutations per megabase. General study results and limits: The cohort had more treatment-naive, never-smoker and oncogene-addicted patients than typical.

As to time point: pre-treatment sample, taken before nivolumab and TIL therapy. Tumor tissue came from excised metastases, mostly pleural nodules or supraclavicular lymph nodes. This was the immunoSEQ v3 assay. Libraries were sequenced to 2 million to 2.5 million read pairs (survey) or roughly 5-6.5 million (deep). TCRdb keeps only in-frame clones here, not all; method: immunoSEQ multiplex PCR. The repertoire has 8,500 to 9,500 clones, about 70% of them found once; the top ten carry approximately 10%. A note on this clone: The antigen is not known.

Looked up from germline, CDR1 is SGHNT and CDR2 is YYREEE (reference sequence). V was pared by 4 bases and J by 8 bases, with 15 bases between. The CDR3 runs to 13 residues. The chain carries TRBV5-4 and TRBJ1-2; maybe TRBD1 (5 bases). The origin of this receptor is a person aged 25-85 years with non-small cell lung cancer. Sequencing was performed on tumor tissue, taken at baseline. Written as DNA, the CDR3 is TGTGCCAGCAGCCGTCAGACGGAGGGGGGCTACACCTTC. This gives the protein CASSRQTEGGYTF.